The T cell receptor beta chain under discussion was sequenced for a study of blood T cell repertoires in COVID-19. Ages ranged from about 18 to 100 years, with residence in about 24 US areas. Cohort allocation depended upon clinical history that participants reported. Here immunoSEQ multiplex PCR was the method, and the copy in TCRdb shows in-frame clones only, minus some. Among around 150,000 clones listed, around 84% were seen once. In germline, CDR1 is LNHDA, CDR2 SQIVND (reference sequence). This CDR3 contains 17 residues. With V trimmed by 2 bases and J by 7 bases, 11 bases remained unmatched. This receptor was taken from a man aged 50 to 60 who had recovered from COVID-19. This sequence joins TRBV19 and TRBJ1-6; 7 nucleotides line up with TRBD1. Material for sequencing was PBMCs or T cells enriched from blood (not recorded which). The CDR3 sequence: CASSIPPRTGRNSPLHF. The CDR3 nucleotides read TGTGCCAGTAGTATACCCCCTCGGACAGGTCGGAATTCACCCCTCCACTTT.